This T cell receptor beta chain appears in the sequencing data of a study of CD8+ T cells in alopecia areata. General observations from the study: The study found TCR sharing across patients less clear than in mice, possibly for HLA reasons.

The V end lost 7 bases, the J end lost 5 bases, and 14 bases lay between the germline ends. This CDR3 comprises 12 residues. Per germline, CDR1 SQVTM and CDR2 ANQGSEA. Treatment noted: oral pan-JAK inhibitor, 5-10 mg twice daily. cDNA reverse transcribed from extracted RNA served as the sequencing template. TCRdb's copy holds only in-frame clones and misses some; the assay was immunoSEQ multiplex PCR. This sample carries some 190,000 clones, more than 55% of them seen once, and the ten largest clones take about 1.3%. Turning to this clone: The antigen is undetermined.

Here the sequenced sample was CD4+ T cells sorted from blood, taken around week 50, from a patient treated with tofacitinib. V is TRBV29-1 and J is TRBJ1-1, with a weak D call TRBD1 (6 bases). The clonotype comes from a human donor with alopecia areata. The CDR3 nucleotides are TGCAGCGGATTCAGGGGAGCTACTGAAGCTTTCTTT. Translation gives CSGFRGATEAFF.